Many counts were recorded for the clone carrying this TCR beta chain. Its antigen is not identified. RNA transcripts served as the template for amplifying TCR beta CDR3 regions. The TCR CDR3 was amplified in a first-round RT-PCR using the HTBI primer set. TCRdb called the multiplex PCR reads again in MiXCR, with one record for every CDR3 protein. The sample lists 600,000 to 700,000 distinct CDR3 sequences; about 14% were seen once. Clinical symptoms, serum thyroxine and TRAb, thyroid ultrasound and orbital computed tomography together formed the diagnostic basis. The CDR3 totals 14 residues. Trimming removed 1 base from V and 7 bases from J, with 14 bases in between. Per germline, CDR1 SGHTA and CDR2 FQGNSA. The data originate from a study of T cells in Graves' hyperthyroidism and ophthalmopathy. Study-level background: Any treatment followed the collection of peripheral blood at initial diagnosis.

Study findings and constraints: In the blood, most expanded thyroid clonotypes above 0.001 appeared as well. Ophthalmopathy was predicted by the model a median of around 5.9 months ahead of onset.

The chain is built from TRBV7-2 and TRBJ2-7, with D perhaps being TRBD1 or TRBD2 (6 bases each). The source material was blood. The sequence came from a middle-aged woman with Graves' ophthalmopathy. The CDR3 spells CASSLEIGGREQYF. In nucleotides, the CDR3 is TGTGCCAGCAGCTTAGAGATCGGGGGCAGGGAGCAGTACTTC.